Listed here are 27 T cell receptor beta chains from one sample, sequenced in a study of tumor and adjacent non-tumor tissue in lung cancer. The library came from three nested PCR rounds adapted from ARM-PCR protocols. TCRdb used MiXCR to reprocess the multiplex PCR reads, holding one entry per CDR3 protein. The sample includes almost 75,000 distinct CDR3 sequences, roughly 75% of them seen just once. The template was RNA from unsorted bulk tissue. More than 3 cm separated this lung sample from the edge of the tumor. The source material was distant non-tumor lung tissue. These receptors all come from a woman in her fifties or sixties with non-small cell lung cancer.

As concerns this clonotype: This may stem from a read error, because a much larger clone lies one nucleotide away. The chain combines TRBV12-3 or TRBV12-4 with TRBJ2-7, with D possibly TRBD1 on 6 matching bases. The CDR3 consists of 14 residues. This CDR3 is CVSSTNRETYEQYF. The CDR3, as DNA: TGTGTCAGCAGTACAAACAGGGAAACCTACGAGCAGTACTTC.

Comments on this clonotype: Possible read error: a much larger clone is one base away. This chain joins TRBV6-6 and TRBJ2-1; D is perhaps TRBD2 (5 bases). V was cut by 6 bases and J by 9 bases, with 27 bases left in between. Germline loops: CDR1 MNHNY, CDR2 SVGAGI (reference sequence). The CDR3 is 17 amino acids. In DNA, the CDR3 is TGTGCCAGCAGCCCTTACCGGCTAGCCAAACCTGGAGTTGAGCAGTTCTTC. Translating gives CASSPYRLAKPGVEQFF.

On this clonotype itself: The missing conserved phenylalanine or tryptophan at the end of this CDR3 makes a read error likely. The V gene is TRBV6-6, the J gene TRBJ1-6; no reliable D call. Germline-derived CDR1 and CDR2 are MNHNY and SVGAGI (reference sequence). The V end lost 0 bases, the J end lost 5 bases, and 2 bases lay between the germline ends. This CDR3 is 13 amino acids long. CDR3 loop: CASSYSNNSPLHL. The CDR3 DNA sequence: TGTGCCAGCAGTTACTCGAATAATTCACCCCTCCACCTC.

Concerning this clonotype itself: The junction and the germline gene differ at one end; a read error may be behind it. The genes are TRBV20-1 and TRBJ1-2, with D unresolved. The CDR3 sequence is 13 residues long. Looked up from germline, CDR1 is DFQATT and CDR2 is SNEGSKA (reference sequence). CDR3 coding DNA: TGTAGTGCCAGAAATTTTGCCTTTGGGGGCTACACCTTC. Its translation is CSARNFAFGGYTF.

With respect to this clonotype: A read error may explain this, as a much larger clone is one base away. The V call is TRBV20-1, the J call TRBJ2-7; TRBD2 might be the D (6 bases). The germline V gene encodes CDR1 DFQATT and CDR2 SNEGSKA (reference sequence). This CDR3 comprises 14 residues. The CDR3 region has the DNA TGCAGTACTAGCATCTTGTCAACCGCTCGAGAGCAGTACTTC. This codes for CSTSILSTAREQYF.

With respect to this clonotype: The junction does not match germline at one end; this may be a read error. This sequence joins TRBV11-2 and TRBJ2-3, with D uncertain. This CDR3 has 15 residues. Germline CDR1 reads SGHAT; CDR2 reads FQNNGV. CDR3 loop: CAISLGNQKLDTQYF. CDR3 DNA: TGTGCCATCAGCTTGGGGAACCAGAAGTTAGATACGCAGTATTTT. The entire variable domain, with the rest obtained from reference TRBV11-2 and TRBJ2-3, is as follows: EAGVAQSPRYKIIEKRQSVAFWCNPISGHATLYWYQQILGQGPKLLIQFQNNGVVDDSQLPKDRFSAERLKGVDSTLKIQPAKLEDSAVYLCAISLGNQKLDTQYFGPGTRLTVL.

For this clonotype: A junction boundary mismatches the germline segment, possibly from a read error. J is TRBJ1-3 and V is TRBV11-2, with TRBD1 as a possible D gene (6 bases). The CDR3 is 14 residues long. Germline values: CDR1 SGHAT, CDR2 FQNNGV. CDR3 loop: CARSLSGTINTIYF. For the CDR3, the DNA is TGTGCCAGGAGCTTAAGCGGGACAATAAACACCATATATTTT.

About this clonotype: At one end, the junction sequence differs from germline, possibly due to a read error. The rearrangement uses TRBV11-1 and TRBJ2-1; TRBD1 might be the D (5 bases). The CDR3 has 15 residues. Per germline, CDR1 SGHAT and CDR2 FQDESV (reference sequence). CDR3 DNA sequence: TGTGCCAGCAGCCATGTACGCCAGGGCTACAATAAGCAGTTCTTC. Translated, it gives CASSHVRQGYNKQFF.

With regard to this clonotype: The junction differs from germline at one of its ends, possibly a read error. The chain recombines TRBV11-2 with TRBJ2-7; 9 positions match TRBD2. This CDR3 is built from 14 residues. Germline-derived CDR1 and CDR2 are SGHAT and FQNNGV. CDR3 sequence reads: CASCLLAGGYEQYF. The CDR3 region has the DNA TGTGCCAGCTGCTTGCTGGCGGGAGGGTACGAACAGTACTTC.

The rearrangement uses TRBV11-2 and TRBJ1-6; the D gene is possibly TRBD1 (5 bases). With 7 bases removed from V and 7 bases from J, the gap between germline ends came to 14 bases. Germline values: CDR1 SGHAT, CDR2 FQNNGV. The CDR3 totals 14 residues. The CDR3 DNA follows: TGTGCCAGCAACAAGAGAGGGGTGAATTCACCCCTCCACTTT. It specifies CASNKRGVNSPLHF.

About this clonotype: The junction and the germline gene differ at one end; a read error may be behind it. The J gene is TRBJ2-6, the V gene TRBV11-1; tentatively, D is TRBD1 (5 bases). From germline, CDR1 is SGHAT and CDR2 FQDESV (reference sequence). The CDR3 runs 15 residues. The CDR3 region is CASSPGQSGANVMTF. CDR3 DNA: TGTGCCAGCAGCCCAGGGCAGTCTGGGGCCAACGTCATGACTTTC.

Of note for this clonotype: A clone one base away is much larger, so this may be a read error. V gene TRBV7-8 combines with J gene TRBJ2-6, with 8 bases aligning to TRBD1. The CDR3 consists of 17 residues. The V gene's germline CDR1 is SGHVS and CDR2 FQNEAQ. V lost 8 bases to trimming and J lost 0 bases; unmatched junction nucleotides: 9. Here the CDR3 reads CASPRGLGSSGANVLTF. The DNA for the CDR3 is TGTGCCAGCCCCAGGGGGCTCGGCAGCTCTGGGGCCAACGTCCTGACTTTC.

To note about this clonotype: An end of the junction differs from the germline gene, which may be a read error. CDR3 sequence: CIATPLQRAYDEQFF. The CDR3 region has the DNA TGCATTGCTACCCCTTTGCAGCGGGCGTACGATGAGCAGTTCTTC. This rearrangement joins TRBV20-1 to TRBJ2-1; D perhaps matches TRBD2 (6 bases). Germline CDR1 and CDR2: DFQATT and SNEGSKA (reference sequence). This CDR3 spans 15 amino acids.

In the case of this clonotype: The junction differs from germline at one of its ends, possibly a read error. The chain employs TRBV11-1 and TRBJ2-1; D is uncertain. Germline assignment: CDR1 SGHAT and CDR2 FQDESV (reference sequence). This CDR3 has 13 amino acids. The CDR3 sequence is CACSLPPLDDQFF. CDR3 DNA: TGTGCATGCAGCTTACCTCCGCTGGATGACCAGTTCTTC.

This rearrangement joins TRBV11-2 to TRBJ1-1; D unresolved. Germline CDR1 is SGHAT and CDR2 is FQNNGV. The CDR3 spans 14 residues. CDR3 region: CLSRFAGKNTEAFF. In DNA form, the CDR3 reads TGTCTCAGCAGATTCGCGGGAAAGAACACTGAAGCTTTCTTT.

Regarding this clonotype: A much larger clone lies a single base off, so this may be a read error. The chain carries TRBV6-2 or TRBV6-3 and TRBJ2-5; 10 bases agree with TRBD2. The CDR3 is 16 amino acids. Trimming at V came to 8 bases and at J to 8 bases, leaving 17 bases not matched to a gene. CDR1 and CDR2 from the germline V gene are MNHEY and SVGEGT. Here the CDR3 reads CASGLTGLAVAGTQYF. The CDR3 bases are TGTGCCAGCGGTCTAACCGGACTAGCGGTGGCAGGAACCCAGTACTTC.

This clonotype showed up just once. The missing conserved phenylalanine or tryptophan at the end of this CDR3 makes a read error likely. The DNA is left out, because the CDR3 cannot be placed on it with certainty; the CDR3 is given as TCRdb lists it. The chain links TRBV4-3 to TRBJ2-1; TRBD2, the D gene given by the table, was not confirmed from the DNA. Inclusive of both ends, the CDR3 amounts to 18 amino acids. Germline V CDR1 and CDR2: LGHNA, YSLEER. The CDR3 spells CASSQDQGSGDSYNEQLI.

V and J are TRBV11-2 and TRBJ2-3, with D perhaps TRBD2 (5 bases). This CDR3 comprises 16 residues. CDR1 is SGHAT and CDR2 is FQNNGV in the germline V gene. Between the trimmed V and J ends, which lost 6 bases and 0 bases, there was a span of 16 bases. The CDR3 is CASSLNRGPSTDTQYF. CDR3 nucleotides: TGTGCCAGCAGTCTAAACAGAGGGCCCAGCACAGATACGCAGTATTTT.

On this clonotype itself: The CDR3 ends on some other residue instead of the conserved phenylalanine or tryptophan, so this is likely a read error. The V gene is TRBV12-3 or TRBV12-4, the J gene TRBJ1-1, with TRBD1 as a possible D gene (6 bases). CDR3 length: 13 amino acids. The CDR3 bases are TGTGCCAACAGTCCCACAGGGAGAACTGAAGCTTTCTCT. Translation gives CANSPTGRTEAFS.

About this clonotype: A read error is possible here, since a much larger clone lies one base away. The gene calls are TRBV12-3 or TRBV12-4 and TRBJ2-3; 7 nucleotides agree with TRBD2. The CDR3 sequence is 15 residues long. The CDR3 sequence is CASSLLAGESDMQYF. The CDR3 DNA follows: TGTGCCAGCAGTTTACTCGCGGGAGAATCAGATATGCAGTATTTT.

This chain uses TRBV7-8 with TRBJ2-2; D not resolved. Germline values: CDR1 SGHVS, CDR2 FQNEAQ. CDR3 length equals 15 residues. The V gene lost 2 bases and the J gene lost 6 bases, with 13 bases spanning the gap. CDR3 bases: TGTGCCAGCAGCTTATCCCCCGAGGCGGCCGGGGAGCTGTTTTTT. Its translation is CASSLSPEAAGELFF.

As concerns this clonotype: The conserved phenylalanine or tryptophan is not found at the CDR3 terminus, so this likely reflects a read error. The gene calls are TRBV10-3 and TRBJ1-2; 10 bases map to TRBD1. CDR1 and CDR2 from the germline V gene are ENHRY and SYGVKD. V was clipped by 7 bases and J by 9 bases; unmatched bases: 8. The CDR3 has 13 residues. CDR3 in amino acids: CAITPGQGYCYTV. The CDR3 DNA follows: TGTGCCATCACCCCGGGACAGGGGTACTGCTACACCGTC.

Of note for this clonotype: Being one base from a much bigger clone, this may be a read error. This chain uses TRBV12-3 or TRBV12-4 with TRBJ1-2; D remains ambiguous. Trimming removed 6 bases from V and 1 base from J, with 12 bases in between. The CDR3 extends over 14 amino acids. The CDR3 spells CASRPWTDNYGYTF. CDR3 bases: TGTGCCAGCAGACCCTGGACGGATAACTATGGCTACACCTTC.

This sequence joins TRBV11-3 and TRBJ2-3, with D possibly TRBD2 on 6 matching bases. The ends were cut back, 6 bases at V and 2 bases at J, with 18 bases in the middle. CDR3 length: 16 amino acids. Looked up from germline, CDR1 is SGHNT and CDR2 is YENEEA. In DNA form, the CDR3 reads TGTGCCAGCAGTGACCCCAGCGGGTCCTTCACAGATACGCAGTATTTT. Translation: CASSDPSGSFTDTQYF.

About this clonotype itself: The junction and the germline gene differ at one end; a read error may be behind it. The chain is built from TRBV11-2 and TRBJ2-7; no reliable D call. This CDR3 region has 15 residues. Germline V gene sequence: CDR1 SGHAT, CDR2 FQNNGV. The CDR3 sequence: CASGGRAGVSYEQYF. The CDR3 DNA sequence: TGTGCCAGCGGCGGAAGAGCAGGTGTGTCCTACGAGCAATACTTC.

This clonotype was counted a single time. A much larger clone is a single base away; this may be a read error. This chain links TRBV29-1 with TRBJ1-2, with TRBD1 as a possible D gene (6 bases). The ends were cut back, 4 bases at V and 6 bases at J, with 18 bases in the middle. This CDR3 spans 14 amino acids. Per germline, CDR1 SQVTM and CDR2 ANQGSEA. CDR3: CSVAWWQGTDGYTF. The CDR3 nucleotides read TGCAGCGTTGCTTGGTGGCAGGGGACCGATGGCTACACCTTC. The variable domain in full, with the rest retrieved from reference TRBV29-1 and TRBJ1-2, is SAVISQKPSRDICQRGTSLTIQCQVDSQVTMMFWYRQQPGQSLTLIATANQGSEATYESGFVIDKFPISRPNLTFSTLTVSNMSPEDSSIYLCSVAWWQGTDGYTFGSGTRLTVV.

Details on this clonotype: The missing conserved phenylalanine or tryptophan at the end of this CDR3 makes a read error likely. V is TRBV11-2 and J is TRBJ2-1, with 10 nucleotides matching TRBD2. The CDR3 totals 15 residues. CDR1 is SGHAT, CDR2 FQNNGV, per germline. CDR3 amino acids: CASSLELAGYNEQFL. In DNA form, the CDR3 reads TGTGCCAGCAGCCTAGAACTAGCGGGGTACAATGAGCAGTTCCTC.